The text below deals with one T cell receptor (beta chain). Its cognate antigen has yet to be identified. Per-base qualities were not stored, and no clone one base away is much larger. The sample is drawn from a study of cytomegalovirus exposure and HLA in healthy donors (dated by TCRdb to 2016 to 2017). Regarding the complete study: The 666 repertoires of the first cohort and the 110 or so validation repertoires were produced on the same platform, according to a later analysis. The study was designed to test whether signatures of past pathogen exposure could be identified by cataloging public T cell receptors. In addition to the first cohort of approximately 670 subjects, a separate validation cohort of over 90 different subjects was used. To predict cytomegalovirus infection status, the study brought together high-throughput TCR immunosequencing, statistical association of individual TCRs with disease status, and machine learning. Findings and caveats that apply to the study as a whole: Of the cluster scores, approximately 95% were above 0 in a later analysis, which found that TCRs clustered in the first cohort also tended to co-occur in the 95 to 150 validation repertoires. It was suggested by the authors that the approach could potentially be generalized to other disease states and immunological phenotypes. Cytomegalovirus status was reported to be diagnosed by the classifier with high specificity and sensitivity in both the original and validation cohorts. Most TCR sequences were seen in very few donors, while some public TCRs were found in many individuals. The study gave a list of about 170 TCR beta chains associated with cytomegalovirus. A later analysis had no HLA typing for the validation cohort, so co-occurrence there was scored across all 130 or so repertoires. A few of the identified cytomegalovirus-associated TCR beta chains were confirmed in vitro to be specific for cytomegalovirus antigens.

Library creation used the immunoSEQ multiplex PCR assay. Per the source publication's procedure: To diagnose cytomegalovirus status from the catalog of TCR beta chain sequences, a statistical classification framework was built. TCRdb took over this immuneACCESS table, retaining in-frame rearrangements with V and J assigned. Such tables are incomplete; in checked studies, under half of the missing clones stem from an unresolved V gene, and the remainder is unexplained. For V, J and clone size, that table is used; D and trimming come from the DNA. In all, the sample holds 100,000 to 150,000 clones, and about 93% of those were seen once. Roughly 1.2% of the sample is held by the ten biggest clonotypes. V drops 4 bases and J drops 4 bases, leaving 12 bases in between. Looking up the germline V gene yields CDR1 SGHRS and CDR2 YFSETQ. Reading from cysteine to phenylalanine, the CDR3 counts 14 amino acids. Only the CDR3 DNA stays, 42 bases, in frame from base 1.

Separate from the roughly 700-subject first cohort, the validation cohort of 95 to 150 subjects was the group to which the donors belonged. This clonotype originated in a woman aged 18-30 years in good health and CMV-seronegative. The chain joins TRBV5-1 to TRBJ2-1, with a tentative D gene TRBD2 over 6 matching bases. The sequencing input was PBMCs. Here the CDR3 is given as CASSIRDLYNEQFF. The DNA is TGCGCCAGCAGCATCCGGGACTTGTACAATGAGCAGTTCTTC.